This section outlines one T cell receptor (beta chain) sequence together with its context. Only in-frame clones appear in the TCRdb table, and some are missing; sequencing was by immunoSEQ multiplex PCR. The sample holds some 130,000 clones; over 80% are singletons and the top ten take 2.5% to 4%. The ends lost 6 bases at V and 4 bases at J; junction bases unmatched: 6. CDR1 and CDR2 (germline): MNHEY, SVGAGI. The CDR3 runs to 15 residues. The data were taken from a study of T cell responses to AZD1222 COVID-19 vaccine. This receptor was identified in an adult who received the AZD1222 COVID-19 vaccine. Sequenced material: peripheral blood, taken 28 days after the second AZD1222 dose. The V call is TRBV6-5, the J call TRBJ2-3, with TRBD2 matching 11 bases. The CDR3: CASSQGLAVSDTQYF. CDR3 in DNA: TGTGCCAGCAGCCAGGGACTAGCGGTATCAGATACGCAGTATTTT.